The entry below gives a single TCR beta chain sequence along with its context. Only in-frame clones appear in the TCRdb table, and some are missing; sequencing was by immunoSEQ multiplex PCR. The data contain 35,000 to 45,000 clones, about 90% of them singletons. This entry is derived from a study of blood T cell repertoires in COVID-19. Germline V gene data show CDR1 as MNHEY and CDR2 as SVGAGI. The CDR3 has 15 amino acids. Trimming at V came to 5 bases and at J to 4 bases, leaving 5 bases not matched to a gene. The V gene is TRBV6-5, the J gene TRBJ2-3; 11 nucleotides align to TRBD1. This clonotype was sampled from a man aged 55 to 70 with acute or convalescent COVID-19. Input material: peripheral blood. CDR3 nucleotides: TGTGCCAGCAGTCGCGGACAGGGGGCAGCAGATACGCAGTATTTT. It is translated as CASSRGQGAADTQYF.